The 16 T cell receptor beta chains presented below share a single source sample, sequenced in a study of spatial heterogeneity in lung cancer. TCRdb re-called the 5' RACE reads with MiXCR, one entry per CDR3 protein. The sample carries 50,000 or so distinct CDR3 sequences, around 7.6% recorded once. Time point noted: sample taken at primary tumor resection. Whole RNA obtained from tumor, nontumor lung or frozen PBMC underwent sequencing without sorting. The sequencing here drew on PBMCs, taken at surgery. The receptors come from a female donor with early-stage non-small cell lung cancer.

In this sample, this clonotype turned up many times. V gene TRBV6-5 combines with J gene TRBJ2-7, with 9 bases that match TRBD1. The V gene end was trimmed by 0 bases and the J gene end by 3 bases; junction bases not matched to a gene: 6. From germline, CDR1 is MNHEY and CDR2 SVGAGI. This CDR3 region has 16 residues. The chain's CDR3 is CASSYSIQGAYYEQYF. The DNA of the CDR3 is TGTGCCAGCAGTTACTCGATACAGGGGGCATACTACGAGCAGTACTTC.

This clonotype was observed at least ten times. The V gene is TRBV5-6, the J gene TRBJ2-3; D remains ambiguous. With 4 bases removed from V and 2 bases from J, the gap between germline ends came to 17 bases. The CDR3 length is 16 residues. Germline values: CDR1 SGHDT, CDR2 YYEEEE. This CDR3 is CASSPTVGLNTDTQYF. The CDR3 region has the DNA TGTGCCAGCAGCCCCACCGTCGGGCTTAACACAGATACGCAGTATTTT.

Concerning this clonotype itself: One base away lies a much larger clone, so this may be a sequencing read error. J is TRBJ1-2 and V is TRBV4-3; the D gene is possibly TRBD1 (6 bases). Looked up from germline, CDR1 is LGHNA and CDR2 is YSLEER. The CDR3 runs to 14 residues. V was clipped by 2 bases and J by 8 bases, with 15 bases between them. Here the CDR3 reads CASSQQGSVFGYTF. The CDR3 bases are TGCGCCAGCAGCCAACAGGGGTCTGTATTCGGCTACACCTTC.

There are a few counts of this clonotype. The chain joins TRBV5-8 to TRBJ1-4, with D hard to call. Germline CDR1 reads SGHTS; CDR2 reads YDEGEE. The CDR3 is made up of 14 amino acids. Trimming took 5 bases from V and 8 from J, leaving 16 bases between them. The CDR3 nucleotides read TGTGCCAGCAGTCATTCGGCCTTAATGGAAAAACTGTTTTTT. Amino acids: CASSHSALMEKLFF.

Only a few counts were recorded for this clonotype. The chain employs TRBV7-6 and TRBJ2-7; D possibly corresponds to TRBD1 (6 bases). Germline V lookup: CDR1 SGHVS, CDR2 FNYEAQ. V lost 1 base to trimming and J lost 6 bases, with 16 bases between them. This CDR3 spans 15 amino acids. As DNA, the CDR3 is TGTGCCAGCAGCTTAGACCCAACTGGGGGCGGCGAGCAGTACTTC. This translates into CASSLDPTGGGEQYF.

The V call is TRBV19, the J call TRBJ1-1; D possibly corresponds to TRBD1 (5 bases). The CDR3 covers 14 residues. Trimming took 3 bases from V and 5 from J, leaving 13 bases between them. The V gene's germline CDR1 is LNHDA and CDR2 SQIVND (reference sequence). This chain's CDR3 is CASSIRMGGTEAFF. CDR3 DNA: TGTGCCAGTAGTATCAGAATGGGGGGAACTGAAGCTTTCTTT.

The V call is TRBV7-2, the J call TRBJ2-1, with D perhaps matching TRBD2 (7 bases). The germline CDR1 and CDR2 sequences are SGHTA and FQGNSA. This CDR3 has 19 amino acids. Trimming cost V 1 base and J 6 bases, with 25 bases left between them. This CDR3 is CASSLDPPGWGGAANEQFF. The CDR3 nucleotides are TGTGCCAGCAGCTTAGATCCTCCCGGGTGGGGGGGCGCCGCCAATGAGCAGTTCTTC.

This clonotype showed up many times. This chain connects TRBV4-1 to TRBJ1-4; D remains unclear. In germline, CDR1 is MGHRA, CDR2 YSYEKL. This CDR3 is built from 14 residues. The V end lost 1 base, the J end lost 8 bases, and 11 bases lay between the germline ends. CDR3 sequence reads: CASSQVVSGEKLFF. The CDR3 DNA reads TGCGCCAGCAGCCAAGTAGTCTCGGGGGAAAAACTGTTTTTT.

This clonotype was found once. Being one base from a much bigger clone, this may be a read error. The chain joins TRBV2 to TRBJ1-3; TRBD1 might be the D (5 bases). The V and J ends lost 4 bases and 2 bases respectively, with 27 bases between them. Germline V gene lookup returns CDR1 SNHLY and CDR2 FYNNEI. CDR3 length: 20 amino acids. CDR3 sequence (DNA): TGTGCCAGCAGTGTAGAGGCGGGGCGGGATTTTCTATCCGCTGGAAACACCATATATTTT. The encoded protein is CASSVEAGRDFLSAGNTIYF. Drawing the rest from reference TRBV2 and TRBJ1-3, the complete variable domain is EPEVTQTPSHQVTQMGQEVILRCVPISNHLYFYWYRQILGQKVEFLVSFYNNEISEKSEIFDDQFSVERPDGSNFTLKIRSTKLEDSAMYFCASSVEAGRDFLSAGNTIYFGEGSWLTVV.

V gene TRBV9 combines with J gene TRBJ1-2; TRBD1 is a possible D gene (6 bases). The CDR3 extends over 15 amino acids. Germline CDR1 reads SGDLS; CDR2 reads YYNGEE. V was shortened by 0 bases and J by 4 bases, with 13 bases between the two germline ends. CDR3 bases: TGTGCCAGCAGCGTAGAAACAGGGAGCTTCTATGGCTACACCTTC. This sequence encodes CASSVETGSFYGYTF.

This clonotype was seen ten or more times. The chain joins TRBV5-4 to TRBJ2-2, with D hard to call. V lost 0 bases and J lost 4, with 13 bases in between. Germline V lookup: CDR1 SGHNT, CDR2 YYREEE (reference sequence). This CDR3 comprises 16 residues. CDR3: CASSLVARRGTGELFF. CDR3 nucleotides: TGTGCCAGCAGCTTGGTTGCTAGACGCGGCACCGGGGAGCTGTTTTTT.

The V and J genes are TRBV6-5 and TRBJ1-6, with 7 bases that match TRBD1. The CDR3 consists of 14 residues. Per germline, CDR1 MNHEY and CDR2 SVGAGI. The V gene end was trimmed by 6 bases and the J gene end by 7 bases; junction bases not matched to a gene: 6. CDR3 sequence reads: CASSRQDRNSPLHF. CDR3 bases: TGTGCCAGCAGCCGACAGGACAGGAATTCACCCCTCCACTTT.

The V call is TRBV4-3, the J call TRBJ2-1, with D possibly being TRBD1 (6 bases). Germline V gene lookup returns CDR1 LGHNA and CDR2 YSLEER. The CDR3 sequence is 15 residues long. V lost 0 bases and J lost 5, with 11 bases in between. This CDR3 is CASSQEQGLNNEQFF. In DNA, the CDR3 is TGCGCCAGCAGCCAAGAGCAGGGGTTGAACAATGAGCAGTTCTTC.

This clonotype was recorded at least ten times. The chain couples TRBV5-4 to TRBJ2-1; TRBD1 matches 7 bases. Germline CDR1 reads SGHNT; CDR2 reads YYREEE (reference sequence). The CDR3 contains 15 residues. With 4 bases clipped from V and 5 bases from J, the junction kept 9 bases outside the gene matches. The chain's CDR3 is CASSPPGQVDNEQFF. DNA for the CDR3: TGTGCCAGCAGCCCGCCTGGACAGGTAGACAATGAGCAGTTCTTC.

The rearrangement joins TRBV28 to TRBJ2-5; 8 bases agree with TRBD2. The CDR3 has 14 amino acids. V dropped 8 bases and J dropped 1; count of bases not matched to a gene: 6. CDR1 is MDHEN, CDR2 SYDVKM, per germline. DNA for the CDR3: TGTGCCAGCCTTCCGGGGGGGGTCCAAGAGACCCAGTACTTC. Translation gives CASLPGGVQETQYF. The variable domain in full, completed from reference TRBV28 and TRBJ2-5, reads DVKVTQSSRYLVKRTGEKVFLECVQDMDHENMFWYRQDPGLGLRLIYFSYDVKMKEKGDIPEGYSVSREKKERFSLILESASTNQTSMYLCASLPGGVQETQYFGPGTRLLVL.

The V gene is TRBV11-2, the J gene TRBJ1-1; TRBD1 is a possible D gene (5 bases). Germline CDR1 reads SGHAT; CDR2 reads FQNNGV. The germline V and J ends were trimmed by 4 bases and 0 bases, with 15 bases remaining between them. CDR3 size: 16 residues. The CDR3 region is CASSSRGQIMNTEAFF. As DNA, the CDR3 is TGTGCCAGCAGCTCTCGGGGCCAGATAATGAACACTGAAGCTTTCTTT. Supplemented by reference TRBV11-2 and TRBJ1-1, the full variable domain reads EAGVAQSPRYKIIEKRQSVAFWCNPISGHATLYWYQQILGQGPKLLIQFQNNGVVDDSQLPKDRFSAERLKGVDSTLKIQPAKLEDSAVYLCASSSRGQIMNTEAFFGQGTRLTVV.